Shown below are 12 T cell receptor beta chains from a single sample sequenced in a study of post-analysis software for immune sequencing data. Study-wide results and caveats: Patients showed TRBV5-6, TRBV5-1 and TRBV20-1 among several TRBV segments more frequent than in controls.

Each TCR beta cDNA library carried unique molecular identifiers. TCRdb re-derived calls from the PCR reads in MiXCR, one entry per CDR3 protein. The sample contains some 890,000 distinct CDR3 sequences, about 53% of which appear only once. Antigen specificity for these receptors is unknown. The sequencing input was blood. These receptors all stem from a girl between 5 and 17 years old with multiple sclerosis.

The genes are TRBV25-1 and TRBJ1-1, with D hard to call. The CDR3 is 11 amino acids. The V and J ends lost 4 bases and 4 bases respectively, with 4 bases between them. Per germline, CDR1 MGHDK and CDR2 SYGVNS. The CDR3 here is CASSAGTEAFF. The CDR3 DNA is TGTGCCAGCAGTGCCGGCACTGAAGCTTTCTTT.

The V gene is TRBV20-1, the J gene TRBJ2-5; 7 bases map to TRBD1. V lost 3 bases to trimming and J lost 4 bases; unmatched junction nucleotides: 8. Germline-derived CDR1 and CDR2 are DFQATT and SNEGSKA (reference sequence). The CDR3 totals 14 residues. This CDR3 is CSASKEGGTETQYF. The CDR3 DNA reads as TGCAGTGCTAGCAAAGAAGGGGGCACAGAGACCCAGTACTTC.

V is TRBV3-1 and J is TRBJ1-5; tentative D call: TRBD1 (5 bases). V lost 3 bases and J 1 base, leaving 13 bases between the germline ends. This CDR3 spans 16 amino acids. Germline CDR1 LGHDT, CDR2 YNNKEL (reference sequence). The CDR3 spells CASSQGPGISNQPQHF. DNA of the CDR3: TGTGCCAGCAGCCAGGGCCCAGGGATAAGCAATCAGCCCCAGCATTTT.

This chain links TRBV5-6 with TRBJ2-1; D is unresolved. Between the trimmed V and J ends, which lost 4 bases and 2 bases, there was a span of 19 bases. This CDR3 spans 17 amino acids. Germline CDR1 is SGHDT and CDR2 is YYEEEE. CDR3 in amino acids: CASSPERMGMAYNEQFF. CDR3 sequence (DNA): TGTGCCAGCAGCCCAGAGAGAATGGGTATGGCCTACAATGAGCAGTTCTTC.

This rearrangement joins TRBV12-3 or TRBV12-4 to TRBJ2-7; TRBD2 aligns across 7 bases. Trimming took 3 bases from V and 0 from J; bases not matched to a gene: 11. The CDR3 spans 17 residues. The chain's CDR3 is CASSLVVGEGVSYEQYF. The CDR3 DNA sequence: TGTGCCAGCAGTTTGGTCGTAGGGGAGGGTGTCTCCTACGAGCAGTACTTC.

The chain is built from TRBV20-1 and TRBJ2-3; D unclear. The CDR3 has 11 residues. Trimming stripped 6 bases from V and 10 bases from J, with 14 bases between. Per germline, CDR1 DFQATT and CDR2 SNEGSKA (reference sequence). As DNA, the CDR3 is TGCAGTGCCCCTGTCACCTTTGCGCAGTATTTT. Protein sequence: CSAPVTFAQYF.

This clonotype was counted only a few times. The rearrangement uses TRBV12-3 or TRBV12-4 and TRBJ1-2, with D perhaps matching TRBD1 (6 bases). V was trimmed by 3 bases and J by 6 bases, leaving 14 bases between them. CDR3 length: 14 residues. CDR3 nucleotides: TGTGCCAGCAGTTTGGTCCCGAGGGGGGATGGCTACACCTTC. Its protein is CASSLVPRGDGYTF.

This rearrangement joins TRBV6-2 or TRBV6-3 to TRBJ2-2; TRBD2 matches at 9 bases. Unmatched junction bases numbered 8, after V lost 5 bases and J lost 7 bases. This CDR3 has 15 residues. CDR1 and CDR2 (germline): MNHEY, SVGEGT. CDR3 sequence reads: CASSNLAGFVGELFF. CDR3 nucleotides: TGTGCCAGCAGTAACCTAGCGGGGTTCGTCGGGGAGCTGTTTTTT.

The V and J genes are TRBV12-3 or TRBV12-4 and TRBJ1-4; a possible D gene is TRBD1 (5 bases). The CDR3 sequence is 16 residues long. Trimming shortened V by 5 bases and J by 3 bases, and 16 bases separated the two germline ends. This CDR3 reads CASSPESWGPNEKLFF. The CDR3 DNA follows: TGTGCCAGCAGTCCAGAGTCGTGGGGCCCTAATGAAAAACTGTTTTTT.

This clonotype has ten or more counts. The rearrangement joins TRBV29-1 to TRBJ2-4; D ambiguous. V gave up 6 bases and J gave up 0 bases, with 15 bases separating them. The CDR3 has 15 amino acids. Looked up from germline, CDR1 is SQVTM and CDR2 is ANQGSEA. CDR3 bases: TGCAGCGTCCCGATGAAGCCCTTAGCCAAAAACATTCAGTACTTC. This sequence encodes CSVPMKPLAKNIQYF.

The chain carries TRBV7-9 and TRBJ1-2; a possible D gene is TRBD1 (5 bases). V gave up 7 bases and J gave up 0 bases, with 6 bases separating them. From germline, CDR1 is SEHNR and CDR2 FQNEAQ (reference sequence). The CDR3 is 12 amino acids. The chain's CDR3 is CASMGANYGYTF. CDR3 nucleotides: TGTGCCAGCATGGGGGCTAACTATGGCTACACCTTC.

This clonotype was detected only a few times. This chain connects TRBV7-6 to TRBJ2-7; the D is unclear. The J call may not be correct, given that the DNA end is closer to TRBJ2-5. Germline V gives CDR1 SGHVS, CDR2 FNYEAQ. The CDR3 runs 12 residues. Here the CDR3 reads CASSPFRETQYF. Here the CDR3 DNA reads TGTGCCAGCAGCCCCTTCCGTGAGACCCAGTACTTC.